Listed below are T cell receptor beta chains from one sample, sequenced in a study of cytomegalovirus exposure and HLA in healthy donors. The assay was immunoSEQ multiplex PCR, and TCRdb's table has in-frame clones only and misses some. The data show roughly 250,000 clones, 90% seen once. Sequencing used PBMCs. The receptor source for this set is a woman aged 18 to 35 in good health and CMV-seronegative. Both conserved end residues are part of each CDR3. The D gene is left open where the match is weak. The size field is filled for only some rows; it gives once, few, many or a size class.

clone_size,v_call,d_call,j_call,cdr3_aa,cdr3_nt
-,TRBV25-1,TRBD1,TRBJ2-5,CASSFGDRVGETQYF,TGTGCCAGCAGTTTCGGGGACAGGGTGGGGGAGACCCAGTACTTC
-,TRBV5-5,-,TRBJ2-1,CASSLRARGPLNEQFF,TGTGCCAGCAGCTTAAGGGCCAGGGGCCCCCTCAATGAGCAGTTCTTC
-,TRBV5-4,TRBD1,TRBJ2-1,CASSLWTGVQFF,TGTGCCAGCAGCTTGTGGACAGGGGTGCAGTTCTTC
-,TRBV5-4,TRBD2,TRBJ2-5,CASSLGGLAGVFLQETQYF,TGTGCCAGCAGCTTGGGCGGGCTAGCGGGGGTTTTTCTCCAAGAGACCCAGTACTTC
few,TRBV5-1,-,TRBJ1-2,CASSSAEYGYTF,TGCGCCAGCAGCAGCGCAGAGTACGGCTACACCTTC
-,TRBV2,-,TRBJ1-3,CASSLQGMDGNTIYF,TGTGCCAGCAGTTTGCAGGGAATGGATGGAAACACCATATATTTT
-,TRBV28,-,TRBJ1-5,CASSLTGTMLDQPQHF,TGTGCCAGCAGTTTAACCGGGACAATGCTTGATCAGCCCCAGCATTTT
-,TRBV5-5,-,TRBJ1-5,CASSFTGNQPQHF,TGTGCCAGCAGCTTTACAGGCAATCAGCCCCAGCATTTT
once,TRBV28,TRBD1,TRBJ1-4,CASSRQGGTNEKLFF,TGTGCCAGCAGCCGACAGGGGGGGACTAATGAAAAACTGTTTTTT
-,TRBV5-1,-,TRBJ1-5,CASSLSGGNQPQHF,TGCGCCAGCAGCTTGTCGGGGGGGAATCAGCCCCAGCATTTT
-,TRBV28,-,TRBJ1-2,CASSLLTGGYGYTF,TGTGCCAGCAGTTTACTCACAGGCGGCTATGGCTACACCTTC
-,TRBV29-1,-,TRBJ1-1,CSGQTIGFGSMNTEAFF,TGCAGCGGCCAAACGATCGGGTTTGGGTCTATGAACACTGAAGCTTTCTTT
-,TRBV5-1,-,TRBJ1-4,CASSLAQGWNEKLFF,TGCGCCAGCAGCTTGGCTCAGGGGTGGAATGAAAAACTGTTTTTT
-,TRBV2,TRBD1,TRBJ2-3,CASSVNRDRFFTDTQYF,TGTGCCAGCAGTGTTAATCGGGACAGGTTCTTCACAGATACGCAGTATTTT
-,TRBV5-1,-,TRBJ2-1,CASSSRAGSFNEQFF,TGCGCCAGCAGCTCCAGGGCGGGGAGTTTCAATGAGCAGTTCTTC
-,TRBV9,TRBD1,TRBJ1-3,CASSTRQGWLNTIYF,TGTGCCAGCAGCACCCGACAGGGTTGGCTAAACACCATATATTTT
-,TRBV11-2,-,TRBJ2-7,CASSSRIGGSRPYEQYF,TGTGCCAGCAGCTCGCGGATAGGGGGATCACGACCCTACGAGCAGTACTTC
-,TRBV19,-,TRBJ1-1,CASSISRYTEAFF,TGTGCCAGTAGTATAAGTCGGTACACTGAAGCTTTCTTT
-,TRBV7-2,-,TRBJ1-1,CASSLDRVTEAFF,TGTGCCAGCAGCTTAGACAGGGTCACTGAAGCTTTCTTT
-,TRBV11-2,-,TRBJ2-5,CASRVDWNDETQYF,TGTGCCAGCAGGGTGGACTGGAACGACGAGACCCAGTACTTC
few,TRBV5-1,-,TRBJ1-6,CASSLEGVGSPLHF,TGCGCCAGCAGCTTGGAGGGGGTGGGATCACCCCTCCACTTT
-,TRBV30,-,TRBJ1-5,CAWSYSNQPQHF,TGTGCCTGGAGTTATAGCAATCAGCCCCAGCATTTT
-,TRBV6-5,-,TRBJ2-7,CASSYSSLAYEQYF,TGTGCCAGCAGTTACTCCAGCCTAGCCTACGAGCAGTACTTC
-,TRBV11-1,TRBD1,TRBJ2-5,CASSSGWGQGEETQYF,TGTGCCAGCAGCTCAGGCTGGGGACAGGGGGAAGAGACCCAGTACTTC
-,TRBV18,-,TRBJ2-2,CASAIRDTSPTNTGELFF,TGTGCCAGCGCTATCCGGGACACCAGCCCTACGAACACCGGGGAGCTGTTTTTT